Detailed here is one T cell receptor (beta chain). Given a much more abundant clone one base away, this may be a read error. This sample is drawn from a study of T cells in Graves' hyperthyroidism and ophthalmopathy. Study-level background: Peripheral blood was obtained at initial diagnosis, preceding any treatment.

The germline gives CDR1 SGHVS, CDR2 FNYEAQ. The CDR3 runs to 12 residues. It was RNA transcripts that yielded the amplified TCR beta CDR3 regions. When the TCR CDR3 underwent first-round RT-PCR, the HTBI primer set was used. From the multiplex PCR reads, TCRdb called clonotypes with MiXCR, one entry per CDR3 protein. Of about 680,000 distinct CDR3 sequences in the sample, 30% to 40% are singletons; the top ten hold around 30%. The clonotype was recovered from a woman aged 40 to 50 with Graves' hyperthyroidism. This chain connects TRBV7-6 to TRBJ1-4; D not resolved. The source material was blood. This CDR3 reads CASSLSKEKLLF. For the CDR3, the DNA is TGTGCCAGCAGCTTATCCAAGGAAAAACTGCTTTTT.